The 9 T cell receptor beta chains below were found in one sample sequenced in a study of T cell repertoires in aging, cancer and after chemotherapy. Peripheral blood genomic DNA, not sorted cells or RNA, was the template. TRB rearrangements spanning V, D and J were amplified using mixed TRB-A/B primers. In TCRdb, the multiplex PCR reads were re-called with MiXCR into one record per CDR3 protein. The sample consists of over a thousand distinct CDR3 sequences, around 25% of them appearing once. What was sequenced was blood. These TCRs come from a human donor with a blood cancer.

The chain links TRBV6-2 or TRBV6-3 to TRBJ2-3; no firm D call. The CDR3 is 13 residues long. Germline V gives CDR1 MNHEY, CDR2 SVGEGT. V lost 2 bases and J 5 bases, leaving 8 bases between the germline ends. CDR3 residues: CASSYGPEDTQYF. The CDR3 nucleotides are TGTGCCAGCAGTTACGGTCCGGAAGATACGCAGTATTTT.

In regard to this clonotype: Lacking the conserved final phenylalanine or tryptophan, this CDR3 likely reflects a read error. This chain links TRBV20-1 with TRBJ2-1; 12 positions agree with TRBD2. The CDR3 length is 15 residues. With 1 base clipped from V and 5 bases from J, the junction kept 3 bases outside the gene matches. Germline lookup yields CDR1 DFQATT and CDR2 SNEGSKA (reference sequence). In DNA, the CDR3 is TGCAGTGCTAGAGTTGGACTAGCGGGAAACAATGAGCAGTTCTTA. Its translation is CSARVGLAGNNEQFL.

This clonotype is labeled as medium-sized. The chain links TRBV12-3 or TRBV12-4 to TRBJ2-7; TRBD1 matches at 8 bases. The CDR3 has 19 amino acids. J gave up 6 bases and V 1 base, and 20 bases lay outside the gene matches. CDR3 sequence reads: CASSLDSWGQVSPFPEQYF. Written as DNA, the CDR3 is TGTGCCAGCAGTTTAGATTCGTGGGGACAGGTCTCCCCCTTCCCCGAGCAGTACTTC.

The table lists this clonotype with a few counts. The chain employs TRBV7-9 and TRBJ2-1; D not resolved. This CDR3 contains 17 residues. V lost 3 bases and J 0 bases, leaving 15 bases between the germline ends. Germline V gives CDR1 SEHNR, CDR2 FQNEAQ (reference sequence). The DNA of the CDR3 is TGTGCCAGCAGCTTCAGTCCGTGGTTGAGCTCCTACAATGAGCAGTTCTTC. It encodes CASSFSPWLSSYNEQFF.

By proportion, this clonotype is medium-sized. The chain combines TRBV18 with TRBJ2-3; 7 bases map to TRBD2. V was pared by 3 bases and J by 4 bases, with 1 base of the junction left unmatched. Germline loops: CDR1 KGHSH, CDR2 LQKENI. CDR3 length equals 13 residues. CDR3 nucleotide sequence: TGTGCCAGCTCACCTGGGGGGGCAGATACGCAGTATTTT. The encoded protein is CASSPGGADTQYF.

About this clonotype itself: A read error may produce the germline difference seen at one junction end. This rearrangement joins TRBV19 to TRBJ2-1, with TRBD2 as a possible D gene (6 bases). Germline V gives CDR1 LNHDA, CDR2 SQIVND (reference sequence). This CDR3 has 13 amino acids. The CDR3 sequence is CASSIQLADEQLF. The CDR3 bases are TGTGCCAGTAGTATACAACTAGCTGATGAGCAGTTATTC.

This clonotype is labeled medium-sized. The rearrangement joins TRBV10-3 to TRBJ2-7; TRBD1 agrees at 7 bases. CDR3 length: 15 amino acids. Trimming took 2 bases from V and 3 from J; bases not matched to a gene: 7. CDR1 and CDR2 from the germline V gene are ENHRY and SYGVKD. The CDR3 sequence: CAISEASQGVYEQYF. The CDR3 DNA reads as TGTGCCATCAGTGAGGCAAGCCAGGGGGTCTACGAGCAGTACTTC.

This clonotype was counted only a few times. The V gene is TRBV7-2, the J gene TRBJ2-3; 8 bases are shared with TRBD2. V shed 5 bases, J shed 4 bases, and the junction held 14 bases outside the gene matches. CDR1 is SGHTA and CDR2 is FQGNSA in the germline V gene. The CDR3 loop spans 17 amino acids. CDR3 DNA: TGTGCCAGCAGCCAAACCCACCGCGGGGGGCGTCCAGATACGCAGTATTTT. Translated, it gives CASSQTHRGGRPDTQYF.

In its sample, this clonotype was seen a few times. V and J are TRBV5-1 and TRBJ1-4; D is undetermined. Germline CDR1 and CDR2: SGHRS and YFSETQ. The CDR3 loop spans 14 amino acids. The V and J ends lost 0 bases and 3 bases respectively, with 6 bases between them. CDR3: CASSLGTSNEKLFF. The CDR3 nucleotides read TGCGCCAGCAGCTTGGGTACATCTAATGAAAAACTGTTTTTT.